The 13 T cell receptor beta chains reported below all come from one sample, sequenced in a study of identical twins (dated by TCRdb to 2016 to 2018). Libraries came from 5' RACE. These reads were obtained on an Illumina HiSeq 2000. TCRdb handled the public reads itself, with Q25 trimming in fastp and clone calling in MiXCR, and kept productive beta chains. Entries that share a CDR3 protein sequence are merged under the most common genes and DNA. The sample records some 440,000 distinct CDR3 sequences, approximately 25% of which are singletons. The top ten clonotypes cover roughly 3% of the sample. The sample was also linked to a second study, of T cells expressing NK-cell markers.

The source material was CD4+ T cells sorted from blood. The receptors come from a woman younger than 35 in good health.

V gene TRBV11-2 combines with J gene TRBJ2-7; the match to TRBD2 covers 9 bases. Germline V lookup: CDR1 SGHAT, CDR2 FQNNGV. V shed 2 bases, J shed 0 bases, and the junction held 5 bases outside the gene matches. The CDR3 sequence is 16 residues long. The chain's CDR3 is CASSLMVAGDSYEQYF. CDR3 nucleotide sequence: TGTGCCAGCAGCTTAATGGTAGCGGGAGACTCCTACGAGCAGTACTTC. Complete variable domain (other parts from reference TRBV11-2 and TRBJ2-7): EAGVAQSPRYKIIEKRQSVAFWCNPISGHATLYWYQQILGQGPKLLIQFQNNGVVDDSQLPKDRFSAERLKGVDSTLKIQPAKLEDSAVYLCASSLMVAGDSYEQYFGPGTRLTVT.

This sequence joins TRBV5-6 and TRBJ2-3; D ambiguous. The V gene's germline CDR1 is SGHDT and CDR2 YYEEEE. The CDR3 contains 14 residues. V was trimmed by 1 base and J by 5 bases, leaving 11 bases between them. The CDR3 sequence is CASSLQELGDTQYF. In DNA form, the CDR3 reads TGTGCCAGCAGCTTGCAGGAGCTCGGAGATACGCAGTATTTT. Using reference TRBV5-6 and TRBJ2-3 for the parts outside the CDR3, the full variable domain is DAGVTQSPTHLIKTRGQQVTLRCSPKSGHDTVSWYQQALGQGPQFIFQYYEEEERQRGNFPDRFSGHQFPNYSSELNVNALLLGDSALYLCASSLQELGDTQYFGPGTRLTVL.

This clonotype was recorded a few times. The rearrangement uses TRBV11-2 and TRBJ2-1; D is perhaps TRBD2 (6 bases). CDR3 size: 16 residues. With 1 base removed from V and 1 base from J, the gap between germline ends came to 11 bases. CDR1 and CDR2 (germline): SGHAT, FQNNGV. The CDR3 protein is CASSLVPGLSYNEQFF. DNA of the CDR3: TGTGCCAGCAGCTTAGTACCGGGACTGTCCTACAATGAGCAGTTCTTC.

This clonotype has only a few counts. This chain connects TRBV5-1 to TRBJ2-1; D is ambiguous. Germline V lookup: CDR1 SGHRS, CDR2 YFSETQ. The CDR3 runs 16 residues. The germline V and J ends were trimmed by 1 base and 2 bases, with 13 bases remaining between them. The CDR3, as DNA: TGCGCCAGCAGCTTGAATACAGATTCAACCTACAATGAGCAGTTCTTC. Encoded protein: CASSLNTDSTYNEQFF.

There are a few counts of this clonotype. V usage is TRBV7-9 and J usage is TRBJ2-1, with TRBD1 matching 11 bases. J was trimmed by 5 bases and V by 7 bases; bases with no gene match: 7. The length of the CDR3 is 15 residues. Germline CDR1 reads SEHNR; CDR2 reads FQNEAQ (reference sequence). The CDR3, as DNA: TGTGCCAGCATCAGGGGACAGGGGGTACACAATGAGCAGTTCTTC. This codes for CASIRGQGVHNEQFF.

This chain connects TRBV12-5 to TRBJ1-2, with 10 bases that match TRBD1. Germline CDR1 LGHNT, CDR2 FRNRAP. V lost 9 bases, J lost 6 bases, and 10 bases stayed unmatched. CDR3 length: 14 residues. The CDR3 DNA reads TGTGCTAGCGGGTCGGACAGGGGGGGAGATGGCTACACCTTC. Encoded protein: CASGSDRGGDGYTF.

This chain uses TRBV4-3 with TRBJ2-1; TRBD2 is a possible D gene (5 bases). Looked up from germline, CDR1 is LGHNA and CDR2 is YSLEER. CDR3 length: 16 residues. Deletions cut 1 base from V and 6 bases from J, with 16 bases between. In nucleotides, the CDR3 is TGCGCCAGCAGCCAAGGAACGGGGATTCATAGCAATGAGCAGTTCTTC. Translation: CASSQGTGIHSNEQFF.

The genes are TRBV15 and TRBJ1-1; 10 bases are a match to TRBD1. Germline values: CDR1 LNHNV, CDR2 YYDKDF (reference sequence). Trimming took 9 bases from V and 1 from J; bases not matched to a gene: 8. The length of the CDR3 is 15 residues. CDR3 nucleotides: TGTGCCACTAATGACAGGGGGCAACGGAACACTGAAGCTTTCTTT. The encoded protein is CATNDRGQRNTEAFF.

The chain carries TRBV9 and TRBJ2-1, with D maybe TRBD1 (5 bases). The CDR3 is 15 amino acids. Germline values: CDR1 SGDLS, CDR2 YYNGEE. Trimming removed 4 bases at V and 6 bases at J, with 17 bases between. The DNA of the CDR3 is TGTGCCAGCAGCCAAGGACACGGGTGGGGCAATGAGCAGTTCTTC. It yields the protein CASSQGHGWGNEQFF.

This chain links TRBV10-2 with TRBJ1-1; tentatively, D is TRBD1 (5 bases). The V gene's germline CDR1 is WSHSY and CDR2 SAAADI. Deletions cut 2 bases from V and 11 bases from J, with 15 bases between. The CDR3 contains 13 residues. The CDR3 bases are TGCGCCAGCAGTGAGACCGGGGGTAGAGGGGCTTTCTTT. It specifies CASSETGGRGAFF.

V gene TRBV29-1 combines with J gene TRBJ2-3, with D hard to call. Germline V gene data show CDR1 as SQVTM and CDR2 as ANQGSEA. The CDR3 length is 13 residues. V gave up 5 bases and J gave up 2 bases, with 11 bases separating them. The CDR3 nucleotides are TGCAGCGTTTTTCGCCCTTCCACAGATACGCAGTATTTT. It codes for CSVFRPSTDTQYF.

V is TRBV6-6 and J is TRBJ2-7; D is tentatively TRBD1 or TRBD2 (5 bases each). V gave up 6 bases and J gave up 2 bases, with 11 bases separating them. The CDR3 runs 13 residues. CDR1 MNHNY and CDR2 SVGAGI come from the germline V gene (reference sequence). CDR3 coding DNA: TGTGCCAGCAGGACCGGGACCACCTACGAGCAGTACTTC. Translated: CASRTGTTYEQYF.

The chain uses TRBV5-6 and TRBJ1-6; no definite D call. V lost 0 bases, J lost 4 bases, and 5 bases lay in between. The CDR3 sequence is 14 residues long. Germline V gene lookup returns CDR1 SGHDT and CDR2 YYEEEE. The DNA of the CDR3 is TGTGCCAGCAGCTTGGCGGGTTATAATTCACCCCTCCACTTT. Translated: CASSLAGYNSPLHF.